This T cell receptor (beta chain) came from a study of intratumoral heterogeneity in liver cancer. In the study overall: In the full approximately 14-patient cohort, the median age was around 60 years and the majority of patients were male. The study combined RNA-seq, DNA sequencing, TCR-seq and SNP array data from multiple regions of hepatocellular carcinoma specimens to study intratumor heterogeneity. The overall cohort comprised 71 multiregional samples from 15 or so HCC patients, with some 50 tumoral and 20 adjacent nontumoral regions. The research as a whole found: The authors noted a relatively low number of patients and under-sampled tumor-infiltrating lymphocyte representation as limitations.

Every patient had early-stage hepatocellular carcinoma and received no therapy prior to surgical resection. The sampled areas showed no macroscopic signs of necrosis or hemorrhage. TCR sequencing (ImmunoSeq) was performed on multiple regions from two patients. Frozen tissue samples from resection were taken at least 1 cm away from one another. Samples labelled N came from nontumoral liver tissue adjacent to the tumor. The DNeasy blood and tissue kit was used to extract genomic DNA from bulk tissue. Using the immunoSEQ assay, the TCR beta chain CDR3 regions were sequenced from genomic DNA. Rearranged VDJ segments were amplified with primers that anneal to V and J segments. As for the authors' bioinformatics: Clonality and richness metrics were computed with the ImmunoSeq Analyzer software. Clones with differential abundance between regions were identified with Fisher's exact test combined with a beta-binomial method for additional stringency. This is the immuneACCESS table as TCRdb keeps it, with only in-frame sequences that have V and J called. A part of the clones is gone; compared with another copy, unresolved V genes explain less than half, and the rest is unexplained. V and J calls and clone size are those listed in that table; D and trimming were worked out from the DNA. The sample table shows 20,000 to 25,000 clones, and around two thirds are seen once. The leading ten clones occupy about 18% of the sample.

Of note for this clone: What this receptor recognizes is not known. Nothing much larger sits one base from this clone, and base qualities are not available.

The sample consisted of tumor-adjacent normal tissue, taken before any cancer treatment. The sequence was obtained from an older woman with hepatocellular carcinoma.

The nucleotide sequence is given as TGCGCCAGCAGCCAAGTAGGGACAACTAATGAAAAACTGTTTTTT. Its translation is CASSQVGTTNEKLFF. Rearrangement joined TRBV4-1 to TRBJ1-4, with the D gene not confidently named. Measured from the cysteine to the phenylalanine, the CDR3 is 15 residues long. Only the CDR3 DNA is retained, 45 bases long and in frame from the first base. The germline V gene supplies CDR1 MGHRA and CDR2 YSYEKL. Between the V and J ends, shortened by 1 base and 0 bases respectively, the junction contains 6 bases.